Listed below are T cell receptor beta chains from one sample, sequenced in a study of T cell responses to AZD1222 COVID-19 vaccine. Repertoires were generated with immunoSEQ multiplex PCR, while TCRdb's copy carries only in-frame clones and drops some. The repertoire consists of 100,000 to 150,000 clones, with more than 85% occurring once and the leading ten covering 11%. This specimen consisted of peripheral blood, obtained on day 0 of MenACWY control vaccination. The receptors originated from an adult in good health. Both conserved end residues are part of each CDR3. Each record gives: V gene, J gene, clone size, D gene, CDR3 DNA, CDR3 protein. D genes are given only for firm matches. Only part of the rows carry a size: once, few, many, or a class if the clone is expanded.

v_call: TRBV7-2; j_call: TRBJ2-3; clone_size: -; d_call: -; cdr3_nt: TGTGCCAGCAGCCTACTTCGGGATACGCAGTATTTT; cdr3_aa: CASSLLRDTQYF
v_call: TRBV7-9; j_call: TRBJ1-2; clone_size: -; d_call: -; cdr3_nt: TGTGCCAGCAGCCCGGGCCCGGTGGTAGGGTGCACCTTC; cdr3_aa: CASSPGPVVGCTF
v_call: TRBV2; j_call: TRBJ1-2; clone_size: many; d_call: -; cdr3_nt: TGTGCCAGCAGTGTGGGGACGGGCTACACCTTC; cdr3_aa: CASSVGTGYTF
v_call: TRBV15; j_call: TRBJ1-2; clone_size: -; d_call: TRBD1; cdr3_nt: TGTGCCACCAGCAGAGATAGTGTCGGGACAGGGGATAATGGCTACACCTTC; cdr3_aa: CATSRDSVGTGDNGYTF
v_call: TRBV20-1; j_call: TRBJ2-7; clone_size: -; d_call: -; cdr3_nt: TGCAGTGCTAGTAAGGCCTCCGGCTACGAGCAGTACTTC; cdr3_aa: CSASKASGYEQYF
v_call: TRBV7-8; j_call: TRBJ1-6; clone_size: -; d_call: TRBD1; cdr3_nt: TGTGCCAGCAGCGGGGGACAGGGAGGGAGTTCACCCCTCCACTTT; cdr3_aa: CASSGGQGGSSPLHF
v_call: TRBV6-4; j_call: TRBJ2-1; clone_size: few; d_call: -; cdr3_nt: TGTGCCAGCAGTGCCCGTCCCGACGGTATGGATGAGCAGTTCTTC; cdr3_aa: CASSARPDGMDEQFF
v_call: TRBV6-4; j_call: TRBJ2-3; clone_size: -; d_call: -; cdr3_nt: TGTGCCAGCAGTAGCGTACCCACAGATACGCAGTATTTT; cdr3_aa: CASSSVPTDTQYF
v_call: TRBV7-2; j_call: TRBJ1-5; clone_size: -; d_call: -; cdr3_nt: TGTGCCAGCAGCCCAGTGCAAAATAGCAATCAGCCCCAGCATTTT; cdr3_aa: CASSPVQNSNQPQHF
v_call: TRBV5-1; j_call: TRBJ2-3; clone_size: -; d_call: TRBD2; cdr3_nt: TGCGCCAGCAGCTTGTCTAGCGGGTACACAGATACGCAGTATTTT; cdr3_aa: CASSLSSGYTDTQYF
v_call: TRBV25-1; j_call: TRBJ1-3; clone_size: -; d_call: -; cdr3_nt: TGTGCCAGCAGTTCGGGGGGGGCCCCTGGAAACACCATATATTTT; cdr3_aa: CASSSGGAPGNTIYF
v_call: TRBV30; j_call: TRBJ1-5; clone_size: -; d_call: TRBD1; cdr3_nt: TGTGCCTGGAGTGGCACAGGGGGTCAGCCCCAGCATTTT; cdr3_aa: CAWSGTGGQPQHF
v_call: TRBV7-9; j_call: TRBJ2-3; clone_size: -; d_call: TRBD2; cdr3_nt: TGTGCCAGCAGCTTATGGGCTAGCGGGAGTGGGGATACGCAGTATTTT; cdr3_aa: CASSLWASGSGDTQYF
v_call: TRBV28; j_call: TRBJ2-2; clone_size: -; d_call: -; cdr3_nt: TGTGCCAGCAGTTTAGGTACGGCCAGGGGCAAAGCCGGGGAGCTGTTTTTT; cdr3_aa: CASSLGTARGKAGELFF
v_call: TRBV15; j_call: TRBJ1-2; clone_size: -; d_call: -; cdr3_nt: TGTGCCACCAGCAGAGATTTCAGGGTAGATAACTATGGCTACACCTTC; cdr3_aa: CATSRDFRVDNYGYTF
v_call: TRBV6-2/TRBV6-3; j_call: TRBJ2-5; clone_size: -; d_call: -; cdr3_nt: TGTGCCAGCAGTTTCACTCCGGAGACCCAGTACTTC; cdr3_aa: CASSFTPETQYF
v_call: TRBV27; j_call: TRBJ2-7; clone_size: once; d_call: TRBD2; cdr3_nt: TGTGCCAGCAGTCCCGGGACTAGCGTTTACGAGCAGTACTTC; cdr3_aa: CASSPGTSVYEQYF
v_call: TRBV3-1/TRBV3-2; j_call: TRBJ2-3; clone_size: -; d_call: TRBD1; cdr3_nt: TGTGCCAGCAGCTTCCGGGACAGGGGGGTAGATACGCAGTATTTT; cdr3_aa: CASSFRDRGVDTQYF
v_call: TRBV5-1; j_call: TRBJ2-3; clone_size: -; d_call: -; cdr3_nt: TGCGCCAGCAGCTTCCAGGGGACAGATACGCAGTATTTT; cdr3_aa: CASSFQGTDTQYF
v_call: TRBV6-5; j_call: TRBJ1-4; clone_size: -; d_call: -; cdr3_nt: TGTGCCAGCAGTTACTCGCAGTTGGGGGAAAAACTGTTTTTT; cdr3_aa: CASSYSQLGEKLFF
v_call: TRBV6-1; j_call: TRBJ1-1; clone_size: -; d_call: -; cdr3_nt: TGTGCCAGCAGTGACAGGGGCGGGACTGAAGCTTTCTTT; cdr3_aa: CASSDRGGTEAFF
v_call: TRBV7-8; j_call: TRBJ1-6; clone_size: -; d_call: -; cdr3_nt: TGTGCCAGCAGCTTATTGGTGGACGGCAATTCACCCCTCCACTTT; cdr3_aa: CASSLLVDGNSPLHF
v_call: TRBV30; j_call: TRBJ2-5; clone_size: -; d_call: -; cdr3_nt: TGTGCCTGGAGTGTACAGAGAGGGGGTGAGACCCAGTACTTC; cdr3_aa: CAWSVQRGGETQYF
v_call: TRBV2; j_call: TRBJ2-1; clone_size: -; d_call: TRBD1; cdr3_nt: TGTGCCAGCAGTGGTGTCGACAGGGCCGCCTACAATGAGCAGTTCTTC; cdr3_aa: CASSGVDRAAYNEQFF
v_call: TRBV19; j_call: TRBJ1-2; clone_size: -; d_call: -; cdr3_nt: TGTGCCAGTAGTATATTGCAAGCTAACTATGGCTACACCTTC; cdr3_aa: CASSILQANYGYTF
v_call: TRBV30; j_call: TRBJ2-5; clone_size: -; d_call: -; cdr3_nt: TGTGCCTGGAGTGTAAGCGAGACCCAGTACTTC; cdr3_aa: CAWSVSETQYF
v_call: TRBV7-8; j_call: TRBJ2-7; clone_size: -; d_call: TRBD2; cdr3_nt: TGTGCCAGCAGCCCTCGGACTAGCGGGAGTGGCCACGAGCAGTACTTC; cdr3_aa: CASSPRTSGSGHEQYF
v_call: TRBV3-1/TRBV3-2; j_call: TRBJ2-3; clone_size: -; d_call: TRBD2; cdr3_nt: TGTGCCAGCAGCCAAGATCTAATAGCGGGGATAAGCACAGATACGCAGTATTTT; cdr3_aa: CASSQDLIAGISTDTQYF
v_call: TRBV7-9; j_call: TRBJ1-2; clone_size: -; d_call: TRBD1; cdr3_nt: TGTGCCAGCAGATCGACAGGGGGCTCCGATAACTATGGCTACACCTTC; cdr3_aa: CASRSTGGSDNYGYTF
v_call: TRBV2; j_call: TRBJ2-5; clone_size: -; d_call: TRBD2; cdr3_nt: TGTGCCAGCAGCCTACTCTGGGTAGCGGGAGGTAGAAAGACCCAGTACTTC; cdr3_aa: CASSLLWVAGGRKTQYF
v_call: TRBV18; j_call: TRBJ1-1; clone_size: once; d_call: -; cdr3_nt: TGTGCCAGCTCACCGTGGAAGGGCATGAACACTGAAGCTTTCTTT; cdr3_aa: CASSPWKGMNTEAFF
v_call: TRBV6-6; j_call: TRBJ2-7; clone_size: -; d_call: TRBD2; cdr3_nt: TGTGCCAGCAGCCAAGCCAGCGGGAGTTCCTACGAGCAGTACTTC; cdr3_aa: CASSQASGSSYEQYF
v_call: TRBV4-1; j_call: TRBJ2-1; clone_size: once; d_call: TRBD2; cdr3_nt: TGCGCCAGCAGCCAAGAAGATAGCGGGATATATGAGCAGTTCTTC; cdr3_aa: CASSQEDSGIYEQFF
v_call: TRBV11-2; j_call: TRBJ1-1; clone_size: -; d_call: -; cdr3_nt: TGTGCCAGCAGCACGGGGCTGGACACTGAAGCTTTCTTT; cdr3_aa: CASSTGLDTEAFF
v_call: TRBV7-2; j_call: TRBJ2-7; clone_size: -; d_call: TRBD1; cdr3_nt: TGTGCCAGCAGCCCTACAGGGGGCGCGAGCGAGCAGTACTTC; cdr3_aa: CASSPTGGASEQYF
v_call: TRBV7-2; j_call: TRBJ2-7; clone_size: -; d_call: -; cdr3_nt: TGTGCCAGCAGCTTGACAGTCCCCTCAGCTAGCGATTCCTACGAGCAGTACTTC; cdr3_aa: CASSLTVPSASDSYEQYF
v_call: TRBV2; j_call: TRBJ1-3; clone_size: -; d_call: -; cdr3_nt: TGTGCCAGCAGTGAGCAGGGCTCTGGAAACACCATATATTTT; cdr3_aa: CASSEQGSGNTIYF
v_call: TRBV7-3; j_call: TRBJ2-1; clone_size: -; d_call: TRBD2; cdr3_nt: TGTGCCAGCAGCTTAGGCGGGGGTCCCCTGTATGAGCAGTTCTTC; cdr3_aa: CASSLGGGPLYEQFF
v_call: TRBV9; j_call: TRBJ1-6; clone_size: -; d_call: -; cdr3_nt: TGTGCCAGCAGCGTCGGGTCCGAGGCTTCACCCCTCCACTTT; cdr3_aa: CASSVGSEASPLHF
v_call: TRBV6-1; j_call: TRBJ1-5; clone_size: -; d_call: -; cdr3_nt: TGTGCCAGCAGTGAACAGGGGAAGCAGCCCCAGCATTTT; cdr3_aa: CASSEQGKQPQHF
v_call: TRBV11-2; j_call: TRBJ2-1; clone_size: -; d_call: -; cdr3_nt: TGTGCCAGCAGCTTAGATCTGGCGGGGTTGGACAATGAGCAGTTCTTC; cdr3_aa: CASSLDLAGLDNEQFF
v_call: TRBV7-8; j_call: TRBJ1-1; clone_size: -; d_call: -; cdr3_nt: TGTGCCAGCAGCTTGCTTATCGGGGATGAAGCTTTCTTT; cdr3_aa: CASSLLIGDEAFF
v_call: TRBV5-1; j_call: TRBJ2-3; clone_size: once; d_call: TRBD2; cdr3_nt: TGCGCCAGCAGCAGTAGCGGGGGAAGCACAGATACGCAGTATTTT; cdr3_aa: CASSSSGGSTDTQYF
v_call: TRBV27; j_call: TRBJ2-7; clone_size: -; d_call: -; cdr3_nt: TGTGCCAGCAGTTCCGGGTTGGCCGCCTCCGTCTACGAGCAGTACTTC; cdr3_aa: CASSSGLAASVYEQYF
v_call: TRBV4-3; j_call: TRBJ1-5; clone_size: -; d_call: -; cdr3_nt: TGCGCCAGCAGCCAAGGCCGATATAGCAATCAGCCCCAGCATTTT; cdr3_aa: CASSQGRYSNQPQHF
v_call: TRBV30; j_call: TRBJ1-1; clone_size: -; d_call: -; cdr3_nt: TGTGCCTGGAGCCGGAGGGCTAAAGAGGGTGAAGCTTTCTTT; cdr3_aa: CAWSRRAKEGEAFF
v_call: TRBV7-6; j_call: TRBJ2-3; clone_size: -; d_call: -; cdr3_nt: TGTGCCAGCAGCTTAGCCAGCACAGATACGCAGTATTTT; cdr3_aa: CASSLASTDTQYF
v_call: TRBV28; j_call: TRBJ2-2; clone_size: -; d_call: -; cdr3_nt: TGTGCCAGCAGTTTAGGGGCGAACACCGGGGAGCTGTTTTTT; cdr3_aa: CASSLGANTGELFF
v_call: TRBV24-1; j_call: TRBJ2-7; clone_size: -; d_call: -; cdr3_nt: TGTGCCACCAGTGCTGGCAGCTCCTACGAGCAGTACTTC; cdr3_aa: CATSAGSSYEQYF
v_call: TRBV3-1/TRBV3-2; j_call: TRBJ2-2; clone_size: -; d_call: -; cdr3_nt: TGTGCCAGCAGCCAGCATCGGGAGTTTGGCACCGGGGAGCTGTTTTTT; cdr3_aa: CASSQHREFGTGELFF